This TCR beta chain was obtained from a study of shared clonotypes between healthy human individuals (TCRdb year 2020). About the investigation overall: A couple of women and a few men aged 18 to 49 years were included in the cohort. For each donor, CD4 naive and CD4 memory were each given three plates, CD8 naive was given two plates, and CD8 memory was given one plate. Libraries were prepared and TCR repertoires were sequenced by different laboratories using diverse techniques, in order to increase sequencing depth and limit assay-specific biases. To estimate repertoire size and how much clonotypes are shared between individuals, the study performed deep sequencing of blood TCR repertoires from five healthy adults. Leukapheresis yielded between about 0.85 and 10 billion PBMCs per donor.

V trim: 4 bases; J trim: 2 bases; unmatched bases: 6. The CDR3 sequence holds 15 residues, the cysteine and phenylalanine included. Just the 45-base CDR3 DNA is kept, in frame starting at base 1. CDR1 and CDR2 were assigned from the germline V gene as MNHEY and SVGAGI. Donors were healthy HIV-negative adults with no recently reported acute infections or vaccinations. Every donor was a Caucasian adult living in Nashville, Tennessee, USA. CD4+ T cells were enriched by magnetic negative selection, after which naive cells were positively selected on CD45RA and the negative fraction was taken as the memory subset. After blood collection by leukapheresis, PBMCs were isolated using Ficoll-Histopaque density gradient centrifugation and then cryopreserved in the vapor phase of liquid nitrogen. Analytical flow cytometry was used to check the purity and quantity of every magnetically sorted T cell population. From each sorted fraction, genomic DNA was isolated and quantified by UV absorbance on a Nanodrop 2000c.

Overall study results and their limits: Because the study included only a small number of donors, the genetic and exposure-history diversity represented was limited. Pairwise subsampling led to the expectation that sequencing depth would affect the degree of clonotype sharing among donors. Across a handful of donors, approximately 4.9% of naive CD4, roughly 3.5% of naive CD8, under 2.5% of memory CD4, and approximately 0.4% of memory CD8 clonotypes were shared. Sampling was restricted to blood, and TCR repertoires in tissue are likely to differ from TCR repertoires in blood. Naive subsets generally had larger estimated clonotype richness than memory subsets. Compared with non-shared clonotypes, clonotypes shared by all four sorted-subset donors had higher generation probabilities. Even with the large sequencing depth, rarefaction of the sorted-subset datasets indicated that sequencing was incomplete.

About this clone: Its target antigen remains unknown. Per-nucleotide qualities are absent, and no much larger clonotype sits a single base away.

Using the deep immunoSEQ assay, multiplex PCR amplified TCR CDR3 regions from genomic DNA. Extracted genomic DNA from each cell subset was spread evenly across all wells of several immunoSEQ 96-well plates, with each plate serving as a replicate. For sorted subsets, each replicate PCR was loaded with about 0.2 ug genomic DNA, equivalent to some 31,000 T cell genomes. Purified libraries were quantified with a Qubit 3.0 fluorometer, sized on a Bioanalyzer 2100, and re-quantified with the KAPA Library Quantification kit. A separate single-read 150-cycle Illumina NextSeq 550 flow cell was used to sequence each immunoSEQ 96-well plate. In the original analysis: Because the immunoSEQ output included only junctional sequences and no quality scores, the filtering could not be the same as the filtering used for full-length reads. To assign V/J genes and CDR3, sequences were annotated against IMGT germline references using PyIR, a Python wrapper for IgBLAST v1.9. Reads were removed for weak V/J assignments (E-value above 1e-6), missing CDR3, stop codons, out-of-frame junctions, or ambiguous translated residues. V3J clonotypes were defined by identical inferred V gene, J gene, and CDR3 amino acid sequence. To compute the percentage overlap between repertoires, the number of shared unique clonotypes was divided by the size of the smaller repertoire. RTK rarefaction, the Chao1 estimator, and Recon v2.1 estimates of unobserved clonotypes were used to assess repertoire richness. Generation probabilities were computed with OLGA for all TCRbeta clonotypes obtained by the gDNA method from a handful of donors. Sourced from immuneACCESS, this table was stored by TCRdb with only in-frame sequences that have V and J called. A share of the clones is absent; for the studies checked, an unresolved V gene accounts for under half, and the remainder has no known explanation. The V and J calls and clone size are taken from that table; D and trimming were inferred from the DNA. The table for this sample lists about 2.4 million clones; 93% of them were counted only once. The biggest ten clones account for about 0.39% of the sample.

The sequencing sample was made of naive CD4+ T cells from PBMCs. According to the study, the label for this sample's cell subset or site signals: CD45RA+ positively selected. The V gene is TRBV6-5 and the J gene is TRBJ2-7, with 9 bases in between that match TRBD1. The sequence came from a man aged 18 to 29 in good health. Some clones in this sample may be carry-over from other donors' samples. Here the CDR3 is given as CASSFARTGAYEQYF. Read as DNA, the sequence is TGTGCCAGCAGTTTCGCCCGGACAGGGGCCTACGAGCAGTACTTC.